These 23 T cell receptor beta chains were all obtained from the same sample, sequenced in a study of blood T cell repertoires in COVID-19. Measured with immunoSEQ multiplex PCR; TCRdb has only the in-frame clones, and not every one. The data hold roughly 340,000 clones, with about 90% observed a single time. What was sequenced was peripheral blood. These receptors were collected from a woman aged 25 to 39 with COVID-19, enrolled during active disease.

The J gene is TRBJ1-5, the V gene TRBV19; D not resolved. The CDR3 extends over 12 amino acids. CDR1 is LNHDA, CDR2 SQIVND, per germline (reference sequence). V was shortened by 4 bases and J by 5 bases, with 6 bases between the two germline ends. CDR3 bases: TGTGCCAGTAGTAGCCGGGATCAGCCCCAGCATTTT. This encodes CASSSRDQPQHF.

The rearrangement uses TRBV6-7 and TRBJ2-5; possible D gene TRBD1, 6 bases. TRBV6-7 is known as an ORF, though its function is uncertain. The CDR3 is made up of 17 amino acids. Trimming removed 4 bases from V and 4 bases from J, with 22 bases in between. CDR3 DNA sequence: TGTGCCAGCAGTTCTACGGAAATCAGGGGAATGGGAGAGACCCAGTACTTC. Translation gives CASSSTEIRGMGETQYF.

DNA for the CDR3: TGCGCCAGCTCGGTACTTTCCGGGAACTTCAACGAGCAGTACTTC. Translation: CASSVLSGNFNEQYF. This rearrangement joins TRBV5-1 to TRBJ2-7; D may be TRBD2 (5 bases). This CDR3 has 15 amino acids. Trimming removed 7 bases from V and 5 bases from J, with 22 bases in between. Germline lookup yields CDR1 SGHRS and CDR2 YFSETQ.

This clone was seen a single time. This chain joins TRBV10-3 and TRBJ1-1; 7 positions agree with TRBD1. CDR1 is ENHRY and CDR2 is SYGVKD in the germline V gene. The J segment lost 3 bases and the V segment lost 3 bases, leaving 4 bases of the junction unmatched. The CDR3 spans 14 residues. The CDR3 protein is CAISDYRGHTEAFF. DNA of the CDR3: TGTGCCATCAGTGACTACAGGGGACACACTGAAGCTTTCTTT.

This clone came up once. Additional DNA sequences in this sample encode the identical CDR3. V usage is TRBV24-1 and J usage is TRBJ2-2; tentatively, D is TRBD1 (6 bases). V lost 7 bases and J 6 bases, leaving 11 bases between the germline ends. Germline lookup yields CDR1 KGHDR and CDR2 SFDVKD. The CDR3 extends over 13 amino acids. This chain's CDR3 is CATRQGSSGELFF. The CDR3, as DNA: TGTGCCACCAGACAGGGCTCCTCCGGGGAGCTGTTTTTT.

The chain carries TRBV20-1 and TRBJ2-1, with D tentatively TRBD2 (6 bases). Germline CDR1 is DFQATT and CDR2 is SNEGSKA (reference sequence). V shed 3 bases and J shed 2 bases, with 20 bases lying between them. The CDR3 covers 17 residues. CDR3: CSASWYEFAGTYNEQFF. The DNA for the CDR3 is TGCAGTGCTAGTTGGTACGAATTCGCGGGGACCTACAATGAGCAGTTCTTC.

The gene calls are TRBV6-6 and TRBJ1-1, with 10 bases that match TRBD1. Germline CDR1 MNHNY, CDR2 SVGAGI (reference sequence). The CDR3 contains 15 residues. The trim removed 0 bases at V and 5 bases at J, leaving 3 bases unmatched. The CDR3 region is CASSYSPGQGTEAFF. In nucleotides, the CDR3 is TGTGCCAGCAGTTACTCGCCGGGACAGGGGACTGAAGCTTTCTTT.

V gene TRBV7-9 combines with J gene TRBJ1-5; TRBD1 matches 8 bases. J lost 1 base, V lost 3 bases, and 5 bases had no gene match. This CDR3 has 16 residues. Germline V gene sequence: CDR1 SEHNR, CDR2 FQNEAQ (reference sequence). CDR3 protein: CASSLWTGNSNQPQHF. The CDR3 DNA is TGTGCCAGCAGCTTGTGGACAGGGAACAGCAATCAGCCCCAGCATTTT.

Worth noting for this clone: A much larger clone lies one base from this, so it may be a read error. The rearrangement joins TRBV11-3 to TRBJ1-1; tentatively, D is TRBD1 (6 bases). The CDR3 is 13 residues long. Trimming removed 3 bases at V and 5 bases at J, with 10 bases between. Germline CDR1 SGHNT, CDR2 YENEEA. This CDR3 is CASSFTGKTEAFF. The DNA for the CDR3 is TGTGCCAGCAGCTTTACAGGGAAAACTGAAGCTTTCTTT.

With respect to this clone: The sample has other DNA sequences that encode this CDR3 too. The chain couples TRBV2 to TRBJ2-1, with 9 positions matching TRBD2. This CDR3 region has 15 residues. Trimming took 4 bases from V and 4 from J; bases not matched to a gene: 5. CDR1 and CDR2 from the germline V gene are SNHLY and FYNNEI. CDR3: CASSVAGGSYNEQFF. CDR3 coding DNA: TGTGCCAGCAGTGTTGCGGGAGGGTCATACAATGAGCAGTTCTTC.

This sequence joins TRBV6-2 or TRBV6-3 and TRBJ2-7; D unclear. V was pared by 4 bases and J by 2 bases, with 9 bases between. CDR3 length equals 13 residues. The germline gives CDR1 MNHEY, CDR2 SVGEGT. The CDR3 DNA sequence: TGTGCCAGCAGTTTGGCAAACCCCTACGAGCAGTACGTC. This codes for CASSLANPYEQYV.

This chain connects TRBV27 to TRBJ1-2; D is undetermined. The germline V gene encodes CDR1 MNHEY and CDR2 SMNVEV (reference sequence). V lost 4 bases to trimming and J lost 8 bases, with 8 bases between them. The CDR3 spans 11 residues. The CDR3 DNA follows: TGTGCCAGCAGTTCCGGGGAGGGCTACACCTTC. It is translated as CASSSGEGYTF.

V usage is TRBV10-2 and J usage is TRBJ2-2; TRBD2 matches 13 bases. Per the germline V gene, CDR1 is WSHSY and CDR2 is SAAADI. The J segment lost 1 base and the V segment lost 4 bases, leaving 0 bases of the junction unmatched. The CDR3 loop spans 16 amino acids. The CDR3 nucleotides are TGCGCCAGCAGTGGACTAGCGGGGGGGAACACCGGGGAGCTGTTTTTT. Translation: CASSGLAGGNTGELFF.

This chain links TRBV15 with TRBJ2-7, with 8 bases aligning to TRBD1. Germline-derived CDR1 and CDR2 are LNHNV and YYDKDF (reference sequence). This CDR3 contains 16 residues. J gave up 4 bases and V 0 bases, and 8 bases lay outside the gene matches. The CDR3 DNA sequence: TGTGCCACCAGCAGAGATCAGTCCAGGGGGCTTTACGAGCAGTACGTC. It encodes CATSRDQSRGLYEQYV.

The chain recombines TRBV19 with TRBJ1-2, with a possible D match to TRBD1 (5 bases). V lost 7 bases to trimming and J lost 1 base, with 19 bases between them. CDR1 is LNHDA and CDR2 is SQIVND in the germline V gene (reference sequence). The CDR3 runs to 16 residues. The CDR3 DNA reads TGTGCCAGTAACCTCCCCGGGGGGGGAGGTAACTATGGCTACACCTTC. Amino acids: CASNLPGGGGNYGYTF.

V is TRBV7-9 and J is TRBJ2-4; 8 nucleotides match TRBD1. V lost 3 bases, J lost 0 bases, and 4 bases stayed unmatched. This CDR3 is built from 16 residues. Germline lookup yields CDR1 SEHNR and CDR2 FQNEAQ (reference sequence). CDR3 residues: CASSFGQGLAKNIQYF. The CDR3 nucleotides read TGTGCCAGCAGCTTTGGACAGGGCTTAGCCAAAAACATTCAGTACTTC.

The chain has TRBV6-6 and TRBJ2-5; 12 bases are shared with TRBD2. Trimming cost V 0 bases and J 4 bases; bases outside gene matches: 3. Germline loops: CDR1 MNHNY, CDR2 SVGAGI (reference sequence). The CDR3 consists of 16 residues. CDR3: CASSYSMGLAGETQYF. The CDR3 coding sequence is TGTGCCAGCAGTTACTCGATGGGACTAGCGGGAGAGACCCAGTACTTC.

The chain carries TRBV4-1 and TRBJ2-1; D remains unclear. Between the trimmed V and J ends, which lost 0 bases and 5 bases, there was a span of 8 bases. Germline V CDR1 and CDR2: MGHRA, YSYEKL. The CDR3 contains 14 residues. CDR3 residues: CASSQEPIHNEQFF. In DNA form, the CDR3 reads TGCGCCAGCAGCCAAGAGCCTATACACAATGAGCAGTTCTTC.

The table lists this clone with a count of one. The chain employs TRBV6-6 and TRBJ1-2, with 9 bases that match TRBD1. J lost 8 bases, V lost 0 bases, and 4 bases had no gene match. Germline values: CDR1 MNHNY, CDR2 SVGAGI (reference sequence). This CDR3 region has 14 residues. The CDR3 DNA reads TGTGCCAGCAGTTACTCGGGACAGGGCAGGGGCTACACCTTC. Residues: CASSYSGQGRGYTF.

The J gene is TRBJ2-1, the V gene TRBV27; the D gene is possibly TRBD2 (5 bases). In germline, CDR1 is MNHEY, CDR2 SMNVEV (reference sequence). CDR3 size: 14 residues. Trimming cost V 4 bases and J 7 bases, with 14 bases left between them. In nucleotides, the CDR3 is TGTGCCAGCAGTTCACTAGTAAGGGTAAATGAGCAGTTCTTC. Residues: CASSSLVRVNEQFF.

A single count supports this clone. The chain recombines TRBV6-2 or TRBV6-3 with TRBJ2-1, with 11 bases fitting TRBD2. The CDR3 sequence is 17 residues long. The germline V gene encodes CDR1 MNHEY and CDR2 SVGEGT. V lost 6 bases, J lost 6 bases, and 13 bases stayed unmatched. CDR3 in amino acids: CASSQTGRTSGFNEQFF. As DNA, the CDR3 is TGTGCCAGCAGCCAAACAGGCCGGACTAGCGGGTTCAATGAGCAGTTCTTC.

This clone was found once. The chain links TRBV18 to TRBJ2-3; 10 nucleotides line up with TRBD2. Germline CDR1 and CDR2: KGHSH and LQKENI. Trimming took 1 base from V and 5 from J; bases not matched to a gene: 9. The CDR3 sequence is 17 residues long. For the CDR3, the DNA is TGTGCCAGCTCACCACTACGGCTAGCGGGAGTGCAAGATACGCAGTATTTT. This gives the protein CASSPLRLAGVQDTQYF.

This clone came up once. The chain recombines TRBV7-9 with TRBJ2-3; 10 bases map to TRBD2. With 5 bases clipped from V and 2 bases from J, the junction kept 4 bases outside the gene matches. Germline loops: CDR1 SEHNR, CDR2 FQNEAQ (reference sequence). The CDR3 extends over 15 amino acids. CDR3 region: CASSLGLADTDTQYF. The DNA of the CDR3 is TGTGCCAGCAGCCTAGGACTAGCGGACACAGATACGCAGTATTTT.